These 25 T cell receptor beta chains came from one sample sequenced in a study of shared clonotypes between healthy human individuals. Sequencing was performed with immunoSEQ multiplex PCR; in TCRdb, only in-frame clones are kept and a portion is missing. This sample has over 700,000 clones; roughly 72% occur once, and the top ten carry under 2%. The material sequenced was memory CD4+ T cells sorted from blood. Subset here: CD45RA-negative fraction. The receptors originated from a woman aged 25-40 years in good health.

The chain is built from TRBV4-1 and TRBJ2-7; perhaps D is TRBD1 or TRBD2 (5 bases each). V was pared by 3 bases and J by 6 bases, with 18 bases between. Germline V gives CDR1 MGHRA, CDR2 YSYEKL. The CDR3 runs to 15 residues. The CDR3 DNA follows: TGCGCCAGCAGCCACCCTGGTCGCAGGGAGCGCGAGCAGTACTTC. It translates to CASSHPGRREREQYF.

The chain joins TRBV27 to TRBJ2-5, with 8 bases lining up with TRBD2. V gave up 6 bases and J gave up 5 bases; unmatched junction bases: 11. The CDR3 extends over 15 amino acids. Germline V gene lookup returns CDR1 MNHEY and CDR2 SMNVEV (reference sequence). DNA of the CDR3: TGTGCCAGCAGCCTCTCTCGGGGGGGGCACGAGACCCAGTACTTC. Encoded protein: CASSLSRGGHETQYF.

The chain links TRBV10-1 to TRBJ2-7; 10 bases line up with TRBD2. This CDR3 has 16 amino acids. The junction had 13 bases not matched to a gene; V was cut back by 8 bases and J by 3 bases. Germline assignment: CDR1 WNHNN and CDR2 SYGVQD (reference sequence). DNA of the CDR3: TGCGCCAGCCCAGCGTCATCCGGGACTAGCGACTACGAGCAGTACTTC. Its protein product is CASPASSGTSDYEQYF.

The chain recombines TRBV10-3 with TRBJ2-5, with 8 bases lining up with TRBD2. V shed 6 bases and J 4 bases; nucleotides not matched to a gene: 13. CDR3 size: 16 residues. Germline V CDR1 and CDR2: ENHRY, SYGVKD. The CDR3 DNA is TGTGCCATCAGCGCAACTACCTTAGCGGGAAGAGAGACCCAGTACTTC. This sequence encodes CAISATTLAGRETQYF.

This clone has a count of ten or more. Other DNA variants within this sample encode the same CDR3. This chain connects TRBV28 to TRBJ1-3; D not certain. This CDR3 comprises 12 residues. V gave up 3 bases and J gave up 4 bases, with 4 bases separating them. The germline gives CDR1 MDHEN, CDR2 SYDVKM. CDR3 bases: TGTGCCAGCAGTTTTGGGGGAAACACCATATATTTT. Its translation: CASSFGGNTIYF.

There are a few counts of this clone. Distinct nucleotide sequences in the sample also encode this CDR3. This chain joins TRBV2 and TRBJ1-1; 8 bases are a match to TRBD1. CDR3 size: 13 residues. Germline values: CDR1 SNHLY, CDR2 FYNNEI. Trimming took 6 bases from V and 2 from J; bases not matched to a gene: 2. The CDR3 DNA reads as TGTGCCAGCAGAGGACAGGGAAACACTGAAGCTTTCTTT. This sequence encodes CASRGQGNTEAFF.

For this clone: Other DNA sequences in this specimen translate into the identical CDR3. V is TRBV2 and J is TRBJ2-5; TRBD2 agrees at 14 bases. Germline V lookup: CDR1 SNHLY, CDR2 FYNNEI. This CDR3 region has 14 residues. V dropped 6 bases and J dropped 5; count of bases not matched to a gene: 2. The DNA of the CDR3 is TGTGCCAGCAGCCGGACTAGCGGGAGGGAGACCCAGTACTTC. Protein: CASSRTSGRETQYF.

CDR3: CATSTTTAYEQYF. The CDR3 region has the DNA TGTGCCACCAGCACCACTACGGCCTACGAGCAGTACTTC. The chain combines TRBV15 with TRBJ2-7; D remains ambiguous. V was cut by 4 bases and J by 2 bases, with 9 bases left in between. The CDR3 is 13 residues long. Germline CDR1 is LNHNV and CDR2 is YYDKDF (reference sequence).

Points on this clone: A much larger clone differs by one base, so this may be a read error. The chain is built from TRBV30 and TRBJ2-5; D call uncertain. The J call could be wrong; TRBJ2-7 is a better fit for the DNA end. Germline lookup yields CDR1 GTSNPN and CDR2 SVGIG (reference sequence). The CDR3 has 12 residues. The CDR3 nucleotides read TGTGCCTGGAGTGTAATGGGTTACGAGCAGTACTTC. This gives the protein CAWSVMGYEQYF.

The rearrangement links TRBV11-2 to TRBJ2-7, with 7 bases matching TRBD1. The length of the CDR3 is 13 residues. Trimming cost V 5 bases and J 6 bases; bases outside gene matches: 7. Germline V gives CDR1 SGHAT, CDR2 FQNNGV. CDR3 nucleotides: TGTGCCAGCAGCCGACAGGGTAAGAGCGAGCAGTACTTC. This translates into CASSRQGKSEQYF.

This chain joins TRBV27 and TRBJ2-1; 10 bases fit TRBD2. Unmatched junction bases numbered 13, after V lost 5 bases and J lost 0 bases. This CDR3 comprises 19 residues. Per germline, CDR1 MNHEY and CDR2 SMNVEV (reference sequence). The CDR3 coding sequence is TGTGCCAGCAGTCTCTGGGGGCTAGCGGGGGCCGGCTCCTACAATGAGCAGTTCTTC. Its translation is CASSLWGLAGAGSYNEQFF.

The genes are TRBV5-1 and TRBJ2-3; 11 nucleotides agree with TRBD2. J lost 0 bases, V lost 4 bases, and 4 bases had no gene match. The germline V gene encodes CDR1 SGHRS and CDR2 YFSETQ. CDR3 size: 16 residues. CDR3 DNA sequence: TGCGCCAGCAGCGAGGGACTAGCGGAGAGCACAGATACGCAGTATTTT. Translated, it gives CASSEGLAESTDTQYF.

In this sample, this clone turned up once. The chain employs TRBV30 and TRBJ2-5, with D maybe TRBD2 (6 bases). The DNA end favors TRBJ2-7, so the J call may be wrong. Germline-derived CDR1 and CDR2 are GTSNPN and SVGIG (reference sequence). This CDR3 spans 14 amino acids. The CDR3 coding sequence is TGTGCCTGGAGTGGGAGGGGACTTGGCTACGAGCAGTACTTC. Translated: CAWSGRGLGYEQYF.

The gene calls are TRBV11-3 and TRBJ2-7, with 8 bases aligning to TRBD1. CDR1 is SGHNT and CDR2 is YENEEA in the germline V gene. J was trimmed by 3 bases and V by 5 bases; bases with no gene match: 9. The CDR3 has 15 residues. The CDR3: CASSPDGTGIYEQYF. Here the CDR3 DNA reads TGTGCCAGCAGCCCTGATGGGACAGGAATCTACGAGCAGTACTTC.

This clone was recorded a few times. V gene TRBV15 combines with J gene TRBJ2-3; 7 bases line up with TRBD1. The CDR3 spans 15 residues. V shed 1 base and J 5 bases; nucleotides not matched to a gene: 6. Germline V CDR1 and CDR2: LNHNV, YYDKDF (reference sequence). This chain's CDR3 is CATSRARQGVDTQYF. In DNA, the CDR3 is TGTGCCACCAGCAGAGCGCGGCAGGGGGTAGATACGCAGTATTTT.

This chain links TRBV7-2 with TRBJ2-3; possibly TRBD2 for D (6 bases). Germline CDR1 SGHTA, CDR2 FQGNSA. The CDR3 runs 15 residues. With 4 bases removed from V and 6 bases from J, the gap between germline ends came to 17 bases. The CDR3 region has the DNA TGTGCCAGCAGCTCGGTGGTACTAGCAAGTGATACGCAGTATTTT. Translated: CASSSVVLASDTQYF. The full variable domain, completed using reference TRBV7-2 and TRBJ2-3, is GAGVSQSPSNKVTEKGKDVELRCDPISGHTALYWYRQSLGQGLEFLIYFQGNSAPDKSGLPSDRFSAERTGGSVSTLTIQRTQQEDSAVYLCASSSVVLASDTQYFGPGTRLTVL.

This clone has only one observation. The chain combines TRBV7-9 with TRBJ2-1; TRBD2 is a possible D gene (5 bases). Trimming took off 0 bases at V and 3 bases at J, with 12 bases between the two ends. The germline gives CDR1 SEHNR, CDR2 FQNEAQ (reference sequence). The CDR3 spans 16 residues. Written as DNA, the CDR3 is TGTGCCAGCAGCTTAGCGGAGCGGATATACTACAATGAGCAGTTCTTC. Translation gives CASSLAERIYYNEQFF. The full variable domain, rest sourced from reference TRBV7-9 and TRBJ2-1, is DTGVSQNPRHKITKRGQNVTFRCDPISEHNRLYWYRQTLGQGPEFLTYFQNEAQLEKSRLLSDRFSAERPKGSFSTLEIQRTEQGDSAMYLCASSLAERIYYNEQFFGPGTRLTVL.

J is TRBJ2-5 and V is TRBV5-1, with TRBD1 identical over 11 bases. Losses at the gene ends were 7 bases for V and 8 bases for J; bases not matched to a gene: 4. The CDR3 contains 12 residues. The germline gives CDR1 SGHRS, CDR2 YFSETQ. The CDR3 DNA is TGCGCCAGCCGGGGACAGGGGGAAACCCAGTACTTC. Translation: CASRGQGETQYF.

The chain couples TRBV5-1 to TRBJ2-3, with 7 bases identical to TRBD2. Trimming removed 1 base from V and 0 bases from J; junction bases left unmatched: 8. Per germline, CDR1 SGHRS and CDR2 YFSETQ. The CDR3 consists of 17 residues. The CDR3 DNA reads TGCGCCAGCAGCTTGTCTTCTAGCGGTGCTAGCACAGATACGCAGTATTTT. Translating it yields CASSLSSSGASTDTQYF. The full variable domain, rest sourced from reference TRBV5-1 and TRBJ2-3, is KAGVTQTPRYLIKTRGQQVTLSCSPISGHRSVSWYQQTPGQGLQFLFEYFSETQRNKGNFPGRFSGRQFSNSRSEMNVSTLELGDSALYLCASSLSSSGASTDTQYFGPGTRLTVL.

The genes are TRBV15 and TRBJ2-6; D remains unclear. This CDR3 spans 14 amino acids. The V and J ends lost 5 bases and 1 base respectively, with 6 bases between them. CDR1 is LNHNV, CDR2 YYDKDF, per germline (reference sequence). CDR3 protein: CATSELSGANVLTF. CDR3 DNA: TGTGCCACCAGCGAGCTATCTGGGGCCAACGTCCTGACTTTC.

The J gene is TRBJ2-4, the V gene TRBV19, with D possibly called TRBD1 or TRBD2 (5 bases each). The CDR3 consists of 14 residues. The germline CDR1 and CDR2 sequences are LNHDA and SQIVND (reference sequence). Trimming cost V 5 bases and J 8 bases, with 16 bases left between them. CDR3 protein: CASSPRDGGYIQYF. In DNA form, the CDR3 reads TGTGCCAGTAGTCCCCGGGACGGAGGTTACATTCAGTACTTC. The entire variable domain, with the rest obtained from reference TRBV19 and TRBJ2-4, is as follows: DGGITQSPKYLFRKEGQNVTLSCEQNLNHDAMYWYRQDPGQGLRLIYYSQIVNDFQKGDIAEGYSVSREKKESFPLTVTSAQKNPTAFYLCASSPRDGGYIQYFGAGTRLSVL.

Turning to this clone: The sample carries other DNA sequences with the same CDR3. The chain carries TRBV5-1 and TRBJ1-4, with D tentatively TRBD1 (5 bases). Looked up from germline, CDR1 is SGHRS and CDR2 is YFSETQ. V was clipped by 0 bases and J by 7 bases, with 10 bases between them. The CDR3 has 14 residues. CDR3 coding DNA: TGCGCCAGCAGCTTGGAAGGGGTGGGTGAAAAACTGTTTTTT. Its translation: CASSLEGVGEKLFF.

Comments on this clone: This CDR3 is also generated by other DNA sequences in the sample. This sequence joins TRBV18 and TRBJ2-3; 10 bases are a match to TRBD2. This CDR3 region has 15 residues. The V and J ends lost 2 bases and 4 bases, in that order; junction bases with no gene match: 3. Looked up from germline, CDR1 is KGHSH and CDR2 is LQKENI. The CDR3 loop reads CASSPALAGADTQYF. CDR3 sequence (DNA): TGTGCCAGCTCACCAGCGCTAGCGGGAGCAGATACGCAGTATTTT.

The J gene is TRBJ2-7, the V gene TRBV6-6; either TRBD1 or TRBD2 may supply D (5 bases each). This CDR3 has 13 amino acids. Germline loops: CDR1 MNHNY, CDR2 SVGAGI (reference sequence). V dropped 5 bases and J dropped 5 bases, with 13 bases sitting between them. CDR3: CASSQGHGDEQYF. The DNA for the CDR3 is TGTGCCAGCAGTCAGGGCCACGGGGACGAGCAGTACTTC.

In the case of this clone: A far bigger clonotype differs at one base, so this is likely a read error. The chain couples TRBV6-4 to TRBJ2-7; 7 bases fit TRBD2. CDR3 size: 14 residues. Germline CDR1 and CDR2: MRHNA and SNTAGT. Trimming removed 6 bases from V and 0 bases from J; junction bases left unmatched: 5. In nucleotides, the CDR3 is TGTGCCAGCAGCTTCCAGCGGGACTCCTACGAGCAGTACTTC. Translating gives CASSFQRDSYEQYF.